Following are 3 T cell receptor beta chains from one sample sequenced in a study of T cell repertoires in cytomegalovirus infection. One entry per CDR3 protein results from TCRdb running MiXCR on the reads. The sample includes under 350,000 distinct CDR3 sequences, about 9.1% seen only once; the top ten take less than 3%. Sequencing was performed on PBMCs. All receptors derive from a human donor in good health (CMV status not recorded). Some clones in this sample may be carry-over from other donors' samples.

This clonotype came up a few times. The chain carries TRBV3-1 and TRBJ1-2; no definite D call. Germline V lookup: CDR1 LGHDT, CDR2 YNNKEL (reference sequence). The CDR3 loop spans 12 amino acids. V shed 0 bases and J shed 8 bases, with 7 bases lying between them. CDR3 sequence: CASSQEIVGYTF. CDR3 DNA: TGTGCCAGCAGCCAAGAGATCGTAGGCTACACCTTC.

The genes are TRBV4-1 and TRBJ1-2; 7 nucleotides line up with TRBD1. The CDR3 runs to 16 residues. CDR1 is MGHRA, CDR2 YSYEKL, per germline. The V gene end was trimmed by 0 bases and the J gene end by 2 bases; junction bases not matched to a gene: 6. This CDR3 reads CASSQEPRGVNYGYTF. The CDR3 DNA reads as TGCGCCAGCAGCCAAGAACCCAGGGGGGTAAACTATGGCTACACCTTC.

This chain links TRBV2 with TRBJ2-1, with D unresolved. The V and J ends lost 7 bases and 6 bases respectively, with 22 bases between them. CDR1 and CDR2 (germline): SNHLY, FYNNEI. This CDR3 contains 16 residues. The CDR3 loop is CASTNYKVYPTNEQFF. In nucleotides, the CDR3 is TGTGCCAGCACAAATTACAAGGTATACCCGACCAATGAGCAGTTCTTC.